Shown below are 6 T cell receptor beta chains from a single sample sequenced in a study of neurological immune-mediated disorders. TCRdb analysed the 5' RACE reads with MiXCR anew, one entry per CDR3 protein. The table includes 25,000 to 30,000 distinct CDR3 sequences, around 3.4% detected once. Sequenced material: PBMCs. The receptor set was obtained from a woman aged 30 to 39 with multiple sclerosis.

This clonotype was recorded many times. J is TRBJ2-2 and V is TRBV7-9; D remains ambiguous. The V gene's germline CDR1 is SEHNR and CDR2 FQNEAQ (reference sequence). Trimming cost V 1 base and J 4 bases, with 7 bases left between them. This CDR3 spans 14 amino acids. CDR3 amino acids: CASSLGKATGELFF. The DNA of the CDR3 is TGTGCCAGCAGCTTAGGGAAGGCCACCGGGGAGCTGTTTTTT.

This clonotype showed up many times. V usage is TRBV20-1 and J usage is TRBJ2-2; D perhaps matches TRBD2 (6 bases). V lost 5 bases and J lost 1, with 14 bases in between. CDR3 size: 15 residues. Germline V gives CDR1 DFQATT, CDR2 SNEGSKA (reference sequence). CDR3 nucleotide sequence: TGCAGTGCTCCCGGTGGGGGGAGGAACACCGGGGAGCTGTTTTTT. Translating it yields CSAPGGGRNTGELFF.

This clonotype was detected once. The chain combines TRBV20-1 with TRBJ2-1, with TRBD2 matching 10 bases. Germline CDR1 reads DFQATT; CDR2 reads SNEGSKA (reference sequence). The CDR3 is 14 amino acids. V dropped 2 bases and J dropped 8; count of bases not matched to a gene: 6. The CDR3 DNA reads TGCAGTGCTAGATATTCTAGCGGGGGCGATGAGCAGTTCTTC. It yields the protein CSARYSSGGDEQFF.

This clonotype was observed many times. The chain recombines TRBV20-1 with TRBJ2-7; 14 bases align to TRBD2. The trim removed 5 bases at V and 2 bases at J, leaving 11 bases unmatched. The CDR3 consists of 17 residues. Per germline, CDR1 DFQATT and CDR2 SNEGSKA (reference sequence). The CDR3 loop is CSAPKGLAGAQPYEQYF. The CDR3 nucleotides read TGCAGTGCTCCCAAGGGACTAGCGGGAGCTCAACCCTACGAGCAGTACTTC.

This clonotype showed up many times. The J gene is TRBJ1-6, the V gene TRBV20-1; no definite D call. Germline values: CDR1 DFQATT, CDR2 SNEGSKA (reference sequence). Trimming cost V 3 bases and J 8 bases, with 11 bases left between them. The CDR3 has 13 amino acids. The CDR3 DNA sequence: TGCAGTGCTAGGGCCCAAAGAGATTCACCCCTCCACTTT. Translating gives CSARAQRDSPLHF.

Many counts were recorded for this clonotype. This rearrangement joins TRBV5-1 to TRBJ2-1; TRBD1 might be the D (6 bases). Trimming left V 4 bases short and J 7 bases short, with 12 bases between. The germline V gene encodes CDR1 SGHRS and CDR2 YFSETQ. This CDR3 spans 13 amino acids. As DNA, the CDR3 is TGCGCCAGCAGCATACAGGGCGGGAATGAGCAGTTCTTC. Its protein product is CASSIQGGNEQFF.